This record looks at one T cell receptor (beta chain) sequence and its context. 13 Jbeta primers and 60 Vbeta primers were used for the PCR. Clones were read by immunoSEQ multiplex PCR, and TCRdb kept only the in-frame ones, dropping some. The data contain about 150,000 clones, 80% of them seen just once; the ten biggest clones take up around 6%. These data come from a study of cytomegalovirus exposure and HLA in healthy donors. The source of this sequence is a woman aged 40 to 50 in good health and CMV-seropositive. The sample taken for sequencing was PBMCs.

The CDR3 here is CASSLDLVGRFMNTEAFF. DNA of the CDR3: TGTGCCAGCAGCTTAGATCTTGTGGGGAGGTTCATGAACACTGAAGCTTTCTTT. The rearrangement links TRBV11-2 to TRBJ1-1; D is uncertain. Trimming removed 0 bases at V and 0 bases at J, with 17 bases between. Germline CDR1 reads SGHAT; CDR2 reads FQNNGV. CDR3 length: 18 residues.